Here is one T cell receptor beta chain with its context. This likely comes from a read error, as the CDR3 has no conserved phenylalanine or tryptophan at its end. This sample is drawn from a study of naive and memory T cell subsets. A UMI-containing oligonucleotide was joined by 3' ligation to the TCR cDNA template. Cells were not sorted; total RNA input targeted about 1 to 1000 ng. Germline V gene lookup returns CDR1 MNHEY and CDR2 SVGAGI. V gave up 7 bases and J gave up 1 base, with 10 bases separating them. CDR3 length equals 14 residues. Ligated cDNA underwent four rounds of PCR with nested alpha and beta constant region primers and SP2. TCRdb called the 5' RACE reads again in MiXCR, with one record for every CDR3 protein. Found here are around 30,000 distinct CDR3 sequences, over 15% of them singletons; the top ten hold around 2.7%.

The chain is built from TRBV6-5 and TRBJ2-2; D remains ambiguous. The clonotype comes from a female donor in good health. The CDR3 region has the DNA TGTGCCAGCAACGCGAAGAGGAACACCGGGGAGCTGTTTCTT. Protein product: CASNAKRNTGELFL.